The 22 T cell receptor beta chains reported below all come from one sample, sequenced in a study of kidney transplant recipient with SARS-CoV-2 infection. In TCRdb, the reads were re-called with MiXCR into one record per CDR3 protein. The profile shows 200,000 to 300,000 distinct CDR3 sequences, 25% to 30% of them singletons. The source material was a blood sample, sampled at baseline and around day 110 from a kidney transplant recipient. These TCRs come from a male patient in his 30s who had COVID-19 and was a kidney transplant recipient. Some T cells may arise from the graft donor.

Remarks on this clonotype: A much larger clonotype is one base distant, so this may be a read error. V gene TRBV7-8 combines with J gene TRBJ1-2; no clear D gene. The germline V gene has CDR1 SGHVS and CDR2 FQNEAQ. The CDR3 extends over 17 amino acids. This CDR3 reads CARSRLVFTRKTYGYTF. In DNA form, the CDR3 reads TGTGCCCGCAGCCGTCTAGTGTTTACCCGAAAGACCTATGGCTACACCTTC.

This clonotype has ten or more counts. V usage is TRBV19 and J usage is TRBJ2-3, with 7 bases lining up with TRBD1. The CDR3 consists of 15 residues. Losses at the gene ends were 4 bases for V and 2 bases for J; bases not matched to a gene: 6. Germline lookup yields CDR1 LNHDA and CDR2 SQIVND (reference sequence). The CDR3 nucleotides are TGTGCCAGTAGTAGGTCGACAGGGTACACAGATACGCAGTATTTT. Translating it yields CASSRSTGYTDTQYF.

At least ten counts were recorded for this clonotype. The chain couples TRBV7-3 to TRBJ2-1; TRBD1 agrees at 11 bases. Trimming took 3 bases from V and 3 from J; bases not matched to a gene: 4. Germline-derived CDR1 and CDR2 are SGHTA and FQGTGA. CDR3 length: 16 amino acids. The CDR3, as DNA: TGTGCCAGCAGCTTGGATGGGACAGGGGGCTACAATGAGCAGTTCTTC. Protein sequence: CASSLDGTGGYNEQFF.

This clonotype was seen many times. The chain employs TRBV10-2 and TRBJ1-2; no clear D. The CDR3 runs 17 residues. Per germline, CDR1 WSHSY and CDR2 SAAADI. V dropped 5 bases and J dropped 4 bases, with 23 bases sitting between them. The chain's CDR3 is CASSSSRTSRKTYGYTF. DNA of the CDR3: TGCGCCAGCAGTAGTTCGCGCACTTCTAGAAAGACCTATGGCTACACCTTC.

This clonotype was observed a single time. A much larger clone differs from this one at a single base, so this may be a read error. The V call is TRBV5-6, the J call TRBJ2-7; D unresolved. The CDR3 extends over 15 amino acids. CDR1 is SGHDT and CDR2 is YYEEEE in the germline V gene. The CDR3 DNA is TGTGCCAGCAGCTTGCTCGGTAGAGCCCCCTACGGGCAGTACTTC. Amino acid sequence: CASSLLGRAPYGQYF.

On this clonotype itself: A far bigger clonotype differs at one base, so this is likely a read error. The chain uses TRBV5-4 and TRBJ2-2; perhaps TRBD2 as D (5 bases). The CDR3 covers 12 residues. Per germline, CDR1 SGHNT and CDR2 YYREEE (reference sequence). CDR3 loop: CASSLNTGELVF. CDR3 in DNA: TGTGCCAGCAGCTTAAACACCGGGGAGCTGGTTTTT. The whole variable domain, filled in from reference TRBV5-4 and TRBJ2-2, reads ETGVTQSPTHLIKTRGQQVTLRCSSQSGHNTVSWYQQALGQGPQFIFQYYREEENGRGNFPPRFSGLQFPNYSSELNVNALELDDSALYLCASSLNTGELVFGEGSRLTVL.

The V and J genes are TRBV3-1 and TRBJ2-5; D remains ambiguous. From germline, CDR1 is LGHDT and CDR2 YNNKEL (reference sequence). CDR3 length: 17 residues. The V end was cut by 5 bases, the J end by 5 bases, with 24 bases between. For the CDR3, the DNA is TGTGCCAGCAGCTACGATGATTCCATTTCTTTCTCTGAGACCCAGTACTTC. It specifies CASSYDDSISFSETQYF.

Comments on this clonotype: Since a much larger clone is just one base distant, this may be a read error. The rearrangement joins TRBV5-1 to TRBJ1-2, with TRBD1 identical over 8 bases. The V gene end was trimmed by 9 bases and the J gene end by 7 bases; junction bases not matched to a gene: 14. The germline V gene has CDR1 SGHRS and CDR2 YFSETQ. The CDR3 runs to 14 residues. CDR3 in amino acids: CANRPGQGVGGYTF. As DNA, the CDR3 is TGCGCCAACAGGCCAGGACAGGGAGTGGGTGGCTACACCTTC.

V is TRBV21-1 and J is TRBJ2-3. TRBV21-1 is shown as a pseudogene. This CDR3 has 17 residues. The chain's CDR3 is CASRHVIATVMQDTQYF. The CDR3 nucleotides are TGTGCCAGCAGGCATGTCATAGCTACAGTCATGCAAGATACGCAGTATTTT.

To note about this clonotype: With a much larger clone just one base away, this may be a read error. The rearrangement uses TRBV9 and TRBJ2-3; 11 nucleotides line up with TRBD2. Per the germline V gene, CDR1 is SGDLS and CDR2 is YYNGEE. Trimming took 2 bases from V and 8 from J; bases not matched to a gene: 13. CDR3 size: 17 residues. The CDR3 bases are TGTGCCAGCAGCGTTCTAGCGGGAGGATGGGGGACGGGTACGCAGTATTTT. Translated: CASSVLAGGWGTGTQYF.

As regards this clonotype: This clone may be a read error of a much larger clone one base away. The chain carries TRBV10-1 and TRBJ2-4, with 11 bases matching TRBD2. The J call may be mistaken, given a closer DNA end match to TRBJ2-7. The CDR3 is made up of 14 amino acids. CDR1 WNHNN and CDR2 SYGVQD come from the germline V gene (reference sequence). The CDR3 nucleotides are TGCACCAGCCGAAACCCTAGCGGGAGGCACGAGCAGTACTTC. It encodes CTSRNPSGRHEQYF.

This clonotype was counted ten times or more. The V call is TRBV6-9, the J call TRBJ1-2; D might be TRBD1 (5 bases). CDR1 and CDR2 from the germline V gene are MNHGY and SVAAGI. The CDR3 is made up of 17 amino acids. Trimming removed 5 bases at V and 4 bases at J, with 23 bases between. CDR3 region: CASSRSGPYGKTYGYTF. In DNA form, the CDR3 reads TGTGCCAGCAGTCGATCAGGGCCTTACGGAAAGACCTATGGCTACACCTTC.

Many counts were recorded for this clonotype. The chain employs TRBV28 and TRBJ1-5, with TRBD1 matching over 7 bases. Per the germline V gene, CDR1 is MDHEN and CDR2 is SYDVKM. This CDR3 contains 15 residues. Losses at the gene ends were 3 bases for V and 5 bases for J; bases not matched to a gene: 7. The CDR3, as DNA: TGTGCCAGCAGTTTCGACAGGGAGGAATATCAGCCCCAGCATTTT. This gives the protein CASSFDREEYQPQHF.

In its sample, this clonotype was seen many times. The chain couples TRBV7-4 to TRBJ1-2; D uncertain. The CDR3 runs to 17 residues. Trimming shortened V by 4 bases and J by 4 bases, and 22 bases separated the two germline ends. Per germline, CDR1 SGHVT and CDR2 SQSDAQ. The CDR3 DNA reads TGTGCCAGCAGCTGTTTAAGTTCAGCTCGAAAGACCTATGGCTACACCTTC. This encodes CASSCLSSARKTYGYTF.

Notes on this clonotype: Given a much more abundant clone one base away, this may be a read error. The chain uses TRBV6-1 and TRBJ1-3; D might be TRBD1 (5 bases). The CDR3 extends over 16 amino acids. In germline, CDR1 is MNHNS, CDR2 SASEGT. The CDR3 DNA sequence: TGTGCCAGCAGTCGCCTGACTCAAAGGGGTGGAAACACCGTATATTTT. Amino acid sequence: CASSRLTQRGGNTVYF.

The chain joins TRBV7-9 to TRBJ1-4; 7 positions match TRBD1. Germline CDR1 and CDR2: SEHNR and FQNEAQ (reference sequence). J gave up 1 base and V 7 bases, and 6 bases lay outside the gene matches. CDR3 size: 15 residues. This chain's CDR3 is CASNYRQGTNEKLFF. Written as DNA, the CDR3 is TGTGCCAGCAACTACCGACAGGGAACTAATGAAAAACTGTTTTTT.

This clonotype showed up just a few times. Since a much larger clone is just one base distant, this may be a read error. The rearrangement joins TRBV5-4 to TRBJ2-2; perhaps D is TRBD1 or TRBD2 (7 bases each). The germline V and J ends were trimmed by 4 bases and 7 bases, with 20 bases remaining between them. CDR3 length: 16 residues. Germline V gene sequence: CDR1 SGHNT, CDR2 YYREEE (reference sequence). The CDR3 is CASSPGGGRASGELFF. CDR3 nucleotide sequence: TGTGCCAGCAGCCCAGGGGGTGGGAGGGCGAGCGGGGAGCTGTTTTTT.

Comment on this clonotype: A read error may be the cause here, since a much bigger clone is one base away. The chain joins TRBV4-3 to TRBJ2-4, with D unresolved. The DNA end lines up better with TRBJ2-6; the J call may be wrong. The V gene's germline CDR1 is LGHNA and CDR2 YSLEER. The CDR3 is 16 residues long. Here the CDR3 reads CASSRTSQSRASVLTF. The CDR3 region has the DNA TGCGCCAGCAGCAGGACGTCACAAAGTCGGGCCAGCGTCCTGACTTTC.

The chain is built from TRBV29-1 and TRBJ2-1; 9 bases fit TRBD1. Germline V gene data show CDR1 as SQVTM and CDR2 as ANQGSEA. The CDR3 is 16 amino acids. J gave up 3 bases and V 0 bases, and 6 bases lay outside the gene matches. DNA of the CDR3: TGCAGCGTTGAAGATTTTGGGGACAGGGTCTACAATGAGCAGTTCTTC. Its translation is CSVEDFGDRVYNEQFF.

The CDR3 sequence is CSAGTGTANPPLHF. CDR3 nucleotide sequence: TGCAGTGCTGGTACCGGGACAGCCAATCCACCCCTCCACTTT. The rearrangement uses TRBV20-1 and TRBJ1-6; the match to TRBD1 covers 7 bases. The germline V gene encodes CDR1 DFQATT and CDR2 SNEGSKA (reference sequence). The CDR3 is 14 residues long. Trimming cost V 5 bases and J 11 bases; bases outside gene matches: 12.

On this clonotype itself: A single base separates this from a much larger clone, so it may be a read error. The chain links TRBV7-2 to TRBJ1-1; no reliable D call. The CDR3 covers 14 residues. Germline-derived CDR1 and CDR2 are SGHTA and FQGNSA. Trimming left V 4 bases short and J 5 bases short, with 14 bases between. In DNA form, the CDR3 reads TGTGCCAGCAGCTCAGCGCAGCGGGGTACTGAAGCTTTCTTT. This encodes CASSSAQRGTEAFF. Filled out from reference TRBV7-2 and TRBJ1-1, the complete variable domain reads GAGVSQSPSNKVTEKGKDVELRCDPISGHTALYWYRQSLGQGLEFLIYFQGNSAPDKSGLPSDRFSAERTGGSVSTLTIQRTQQEDSAVYLCASSSAQRGTEAFFGQGTRLTVV.

This clonotype came up a few times. V gene TRBV20-1 combines with J gene TRBJ1-1, with TRBD1 matching over 9 bases. V dropped 7 bases and J dropped 4; count of bases not matched to a gene: 7. Germline V gene lookup returns CDR1 DFQATT and CDR2 SNEGSKA (reference sequence). The CDR3 covers 13 residues. The CDR3 DNA reads TGCAGTGTCCCGGGACAGGGAATCACTGAAGCTTTCTTT. This encodes CSVPGQGITEAFF.